These T cell receptor beta chains were read from a single sample in a study of cytomegalovirus exposure and HLA in healthy donors. Libraries were prepared by immunoSEQ multiplex PCR; TCRdb keeps only in-frame clonotypes and omits some of them. The table shows roughly 100,000 clones, with 65% to 80% occurring only once. Source material: PBMCs. All receptors derive from a woman between 40 and 50 years old in good health and CMV-seronegative. The CDR3 runs from the conserved cysteine through the conserved F or W. A D gene is named only where the DNA matches it firmly. Clone size, where shown, is once, few, many, or a class for clones that have expanded.

j_gene: TRBJ2-7; v_gene: TRBV27; d_gene: -; abundance: once; CDR3aa: CASSPFGGPGSYEQYF; CDR3nt: TGTGCCAGCAGTCCCTTCGGGGGGCCCGGCTCCTACGAGCAGTACTTC
j_gene: TRBJ2-7; v_gene: TRBV14; d_gene: TRBD2; abundance: -; CDR3aa: CASSHWGLSSYEQYF; CDR3nt: TGTGCCAGCAGCCATTGGGGACTAAGCTCCTACGAGCAGTACTTC
j_gene: TRBJ1-1; v_gene: TRBV27; d_gene: -; abundance: -; CDR3aa: CASSLRGRDTEAFF; CDR3nt: TGTGCCAGCAGTCTCCGGGGAAGGGACACTGAAGCTTTCTTT
j_gene: TRBJ2-3; v_gene: TRBV29-1; d_gene: TRBD2; abundance: few; CDR3aa: CSVEGTSVADTQYF; CDR3nt: TGCAGCGTTGAAGGGACTAGCGTCGCAGATACGCAGTATTTT
j_gene: TRBJ2-1; v_gene: TRBV7-8; d_gene: -; abundance: -; CDR3aa: CASSLAFVDEQFF; CDR3nt: TGTGCCAGCAGCTTAGCGTTCGTTGATGAGCAGTTCTTC
j_gene: TRBJ2-2; v_gene: TRBV7-2; d_gene: TRBD2; abundance: once; CDR3aa: CASSIGTSGNTGELFF; CDR3nt: TGTGCCAGCAGCATCGGGACTAGCGGGAACACCGGGGAGCTGTTTTTT
j_gene: TRBJ2-7; v_gene: TRBV6-1; d_gene: TRBD2; abundance: few; CDR3aa: CASSEDSGGASEQYF; CDR3nt: TGTGCCAGCAGTGAAGATAGCGGGGGGGCCAGCGAGCAGTACTTC
j_gene: TRBJ2-2; v_gene: TRBV5-1; d_gene: TRBD2; abundance: -; CDR3aa: CASSLGRTSGYTGELFF; CDR3nt: TGCGCCAGCAGCTTGGGGCGGACTAGCGGATACACCGGGGAGCTGTTTTTT
j_gene: TRBJ2-5; v_gene: TRBV15; d_gene: TRBD1; abundance: -; CDR3aa: CATSRRTGQGGETQYF; CDR3nt: TGTGCCACCAGCAGGAGGACGGGACAGGGGGGAGAGACCCAGTACTTC
j_gene: TRBJ2-1; v_gene: TRBV6-4; d_gene: TRBD2; abundance: -; CDR3aa: CASSAGTSGRYEQFF; CDR3nt: TGTGCCAGCAGTGCCGGGACTAGCGGGAGGTACGAGCAGTTCTTC
j_gene: TRBJ2-5; v_gene: TRBV7-9; d_gene: -; abundance: -; CDR3aa: CSSSSPVETQYF; CDR3nt: TGTTCCAGCAGCTCTCCGGTTGAGACCCAGTACTTC
j_gene: TRBJ2-7; v_gene: TRBV6-4; d_gene: TRBD2; abundance: few; CDR3aa: CASSPSGSHEQYF; CDR3nt: TGTGCCAGCAGCCCTAGCGGGAGCCACGAGCAGTACTTC
j_gene: TRBJ2-3; v_gene: TRBV6-5; d_gene: -; abundance: -; CDR3aa: CASEGTDTQYF; CDR3nt: TGTGCCAGCGAGGGCACAGATACGCAGTATTTT
j_gene: TRBJ2-7; v_gene: TRBV15; d_gene: TRBD1; abundance: -; CDR3aa: CATSSTGTGGYEQYF; CDR3nt: TGTGCCACCAGCAGCACCGGGACAGGGGGCTACGAGCAGTACTTC